The 6 T cell receptor beta chains presented below share a single source sample, sequenced in a study of T cells in Graves' hyperthyroidism and ophthalmopathy. Regions amplified from RNA transcripts were the TCR beta CDR3 regions. A first-round RT-PCR of the TCR CDR3 used the HTBI primer set. Using its own MiXCR run on the multiplex PCR reads, TCRdb lists one record per CDR3 protein. Seen here are 500,000 or so distinct CDR3 sequences, 15% to 20% observed once, and the top ten hold around 28%. Sequenced material: blood. Every receptor here comes from a woman aged 25 to 39 with Graves' ophthalmopathy.

This clonotype was detected only a few times. The CDR3 DNA reads TGTGCCAGCAGCGTAGGGGGGGACCTGCCTTACGAGCAGTACTTC. Protein sequence: CASSVGGDLPYEQYF. This sequence joins TRBV9 and TRBJ2-7; D possibly corresponds to TRBD2 (6 bases). Germline-derived CDR1 and CDR2 are SGDLS and YYNGEE. The CDR3 is 15 amino acids. V lost 0 bases, J lost 4 bases, and 14 bases lay in between.

This clonotype was found many times. The chain has TRBV2 and TRBJ1-5; weak D call: TRBD1 (5 bases). This CDR3 spans 18 amino acids. In germline, CDR1 is SNHLY, CDR2 FYNNEI. Trimming removed 5 bases at V and 2 bases at J, with 22 bases between. The CDR3 is CASSHEIGGKRGNQPQHF. CDR3 bases: TGTGCCAGCAGTCATGAAATTGGGGGAAAACGGGGCAATCAGCCCCAGCATTTT.

This clonotype was counted a few times. V usage is TRBV9 and J usage is TRBJ2-1, with 10 bases fitting TRBD2. With V trimmed by 3 bases and J by 9 bases, 12 bases remained unmatched. The CDR3 loop spans 16 amino acids. Germline V gives CDR1 SGDLS, CDR2 YYNGEE. CDR3 DNA sequence: TGTGCCAGCAGCGCAGACGGACTAGCGGTTGGGATTGAGCAGTTCTTC. It is translated as CASSADGLAVGIEQFF.

In this sample, this clonotype turned up many times. V usage is TRBV6-2 or TRBV6-3 and J usage is TRBJ2-7; D might be TRBD1 or TRBD2, each matching 5 bases. Trimming removed 2 bases at V and 1 base at J, with 9 bases between. Germline V gives CDR1 MNHEY, CDR2 SVGEGT. This CDR3 region has 14 residues. CDR3 nucleotides: TGTGCCAGCAGTTACGAGGGGCCTTCCTACGAGCAGTACTTC. It yields the protein CASSYEGPSYEQYF.

The chain employs TRBV27 and TRBJ2-5; D unresolved. Germline V CDR1 and CDR2: MNHEY, SMNVEV (reference sequence). The V and J ends lost 7 bases and 5 bases respectively, with 14 bases between them. This CDR3 is built from 13 residues. The CDR3 region has the DNA TGTGCCAGCATGGCTATTACCAGGGAGACCCAGTACTTC. It translates to CASMAITRETQYF.

This clonotype has at least ten counts. V usage is TRBV27 and J usage is TRBJ2-3, with D unclear. The CDR3 totals 16 residues. The V gene's germline CDR1 is MNHEY and CDR2 SMNVEV (reference sequence). V dropped 8 bases and J dropped 2 bases, with 20 bases sitting between them. CDR3 amino acids: CASHEHGRGHTDTQYF. The CDR3 nucleotides read TGTGCCAGCCACGAACACGGGCGTGGGCACACAGATACGCAGTATTTT.